This is a list of T cell receptor beta chains from one sample in a study of blood T cell repertoires in COVID-19. Sequencing was performed with immunoSEQ multiplex PCR; in TCRdb, only in-frame clones are kept and a portion is missing. Altogether about 300,000 clones are present, around 85% being singletons, with the ten largest covering more than 2%. Specimen: PBMCs or T cells enriched from blood (not recorded which). The source is a man aged 25-45 years who had recovered from COVID-19. Both conserved end residues are part of each CDR3. Each record gives: V gene, D gene, clone size, J gene, CDR3 DNA, CDR3 protein. A D gene is named only where the DNA matches it firmly. Clone size is given for some rows only: seen once, a few or many times, or a class if the clone is expanded.

TRBV7-9	NA	NA	TRBJ2-3	TGTGCCAGCAGCCCAAGCCGGGGGTATGGCACAGATACGCAGTATTTT	CASSPSRGYGTDTQYF
TRBV4-2	NA	NA	TRBJ2-3	TGTGCCAGCAGCGGGGCTAGTAGCACAGATACGCAGTATTTT	CASSGASSTDTQYF
TRBV7-8	TRBD1	few	TRBJ1-4	TGTGCCAGCAGTTCAGACCAGGGGGCGCGGAATGAAAAACTGTTTTTT	CASSSDQGARNEKLFF
TRBV3-1/TRBV3-2	NA	NA	TRBJ1-3	TGTGCCAGCAGCCGAGGAAGGTCCGGGACATCTAGCTCTGGAAACACCATATATTTT	CASSRGRSGTSSSGNTIYF
TRBV27	TRBD1	NA	TRBJ1-6	TGTGCCAGCAGTCCCACAGGGGTACCCTATAATTCACCCCTCCACTTT	CASSPTGVPYNSPLHF
TRBV29-1	NA	few	TRBJ2-1	TGCAGCGTTGAGTCCTCAGGGCTGGCCTACAATGAGCAGTTCTTC	CSVESSGLAYNEQFF
TRBV5-5	NA	NA	TRBJ1-1	TGTGCCAGCAGCCTATCACAGGGCCTCACCACTGAAGCTTTCTTT	CASSLSQGLTTEAFF
TRBV5-1	TRBD1	NA	TRBJ1-1	TGCGCCAGCAGCCTACAGGGGGCGGGAGAAGCTTTCTTT	CASSLQGAGEAFF
TRBV6-5	TRBD1	NA	TRBJ2-3	TGTGCCAGCAGAACTACAGGGGCAGATACGCAGTATTTT	CASRTTGADTQYF
TRBV7-9	TRBD1	NA	TRBJ1-3	TGTGCCAGCAGAGACAGGGCAGAATACACCATATATTTT	CASRDRAEYTIYF
TRBV29-1	NA	NA	TRBJ2-3	TGCAGCGTTGAATCGACTAGTGCAGATACGCAGTATTTT	CSVESTSADTQYF
TRBV2	NA	NA	TRBJ2-6	TGTGCCAGCAGTGGGCAGCGGATCGGTAACGTCCTGACTTTC	CASSGQRIGNVLTF
TRBV29-1	TRBD2	NA	TRBJ2-7	TGCAGCGTTAGGCGGGACTACATTTTTTACGAGCAGTACTTC	CSVRRDYIFYEQYF
TRBV7-3	TRBD1	NA	TRBJ2-5	TGTGCCAGCAGCCCCTCGGACAGGGAAGAGACCCAGTACTTC	CASSPSDREETQYF
TRBV6-5	TRBD1	NA	TRBJ2-7	TGTGCCAGCAGTAAACAGGGGGAAGTGGCCTACGAGCAGTACTTC	CASSKQGEVAYEQYF
TRBV6-4	TRBD1	NA	TRBJ2-2	TGTGCCAGCAGTGCCAAGACAGGGGATGCGGCCGGGGAGCTGTTTTTT	CASSAKTGDAAGELFF
TRBV6-5	TRBD2	NA	TRBJ2-7	TGTGCCAGCAGCTCCGGGGGGACTGGCGAGCAGTACTTC	CASSSGGTGEQYF
TRBV20-1	NA	NA	TRBJ2-3	TGCAGTGCTAGTAAAGGATCCGCACAGGATACGCAGTATTTT	CSASKGSAQDTQYF
TRBV6-4	NA	NA	TRBJ1-2	TGTGCCAGCAGTGATATTGAGGGCTACACCTTC	CASSDIEGYTF
TRBV10-3	TRBD1	NA	TRBJ1-5	TGTGCCATCAGTGGGACAGGGAGCAATCAGCCCCAGCATTTT	CAISGTGSNQPQHF
TRBV6-5	TRBD1	NA	TRBJ2-7	TGTGCCAGCCGAGACAGGGTCGGTTCCTACGAGCAGTACTTC	CASRDRVGSYEQYF
TRBV19	NA	NA	TRBJ2-3	TGTGCCAGTAGTATATCTCAGGGAGATACGCAGTATTTT	CASSISQGDTQYF
TRBV6-5	TRBD1	few	TRBJ1-6	TGTGCCAGCAAAATAACAGGGGTGAATAATTCACCCCTCCACTTT	CASKITGVNNSPLHF
TRBV2	TRBD2	NA	TRBJ2-3	TGTGCCAGCAGAGAGCGGGGGGTGCCCACAGATACGCAGTATTTT	CASRERGVPTDTQYF
TRBV5-4	NA	many	TRBJ2-7	TGTGCCAGCAGCAAAAGGGACACCCCCTACGAGCAGTACTTC	CASSKRDTPYEQYF
TRBV11-2	NA	NA	TRBJ2-4	TGTGCCAGCAGCTCCCCCCGGGGGAAAAGAAACATTCAGTACTTC	CASSSPRGKRNIQYF
TRBV30	TRBD1	NA	TRBJ1-4	TGTGCCTGCAACAGGGGGGGGGAGGAAAAACTGTTTTTT	CACNRGGEEKLFF
TRBV5-5	TRBD1	NA	TRBJ2-7	TGTGCCAGCAGCTTATTCGGGACAGGGGCCTACGAGCAGTACTTC	CASSLFGTGAYEQYF
TRBV6-5	NA	NA	TRBJ2-4	TGTGCCAGCAGTTACTCGAGAGCAGGGAGGAAAAACATTCAGTACTTC	CASSYSRAGRKNIQYF
TRBV24-1	NA	NA	TRBJ1-1	TGTGCCACCAGTGATGCGACAAAGATGAACACTGAAGCTTTCTTT	CATSDATKMNTEAFF
TRBV19	NA	NA	TRBJ1-3	TGTGCCAGTAGTATAGGCCCCCCGGACAGCTCTGGAAACACCATATATTTT	CASSIGPPDSSGNTIYF
TRBV4-2	TRBD1	NA	TRBJ1-3	TGTGCCAGCAGCCCGATGACAGGGGCTGGAAACACCATATATTTT	CASSPMTGAGNTIYF
TRBV19	NA	NA	TRBJ1-5	TGTGCCAGTAGTATAGATCTAGAGCAGCCCCAGCATTTT	CASSIDLEQPQHF
TRBV6-5	TRBD1	few	TRBJ1-2	TGTGCCAGCAGGGAGAACAGGGGCTATGGCTACACCTTC	CASRENRGYGYTF
TRBV15	TRBD1	NA	TRBJ1-1	TGTGCCACCAGCAGGGGACAGGGGAACACTGAAGCTTTCTTT	CATSRGQGNTEAFF
TRBV2	NA	NA	TRBJ1-1	TGTGCCAGCGGGGTTCAGGGAAACACTGAAGCTTTCTTT	CASGVQGNTEAFF
TRBV7-9	NA	NA	TRBJ1-5	TGTGCCAGCAGCTTATCACAGAGCAATCAGCCCCAGCATTTT	CASSLSQSNQPQHF
TRBV7-9	NA	NA	TRBJ2-4	TGTGCCAGCAGCCCCCGACTAGCCAAAAACATTCAGTACTTC	CASSPRLAKNIQYF
TRBV7-9	NA	once	TRBJ1-4	TGTGCCAGCAGCTTAGGGGACTCCGGACATGAAAAACTGTTTTTT	CASSLGDSGHEKLFF
TRBV11-1	NA	NA	TRBJ1-1	TGTGCCAGCAGCTTATCTCTCGACAGGGAAGCTTTCTTT	CASSLSLDREAFF
TRBV10-3	TRBD1	NA	TRBJ1-3	TGTGCCACGAGGCAGGGGGCGGGCGGAAACACCATATATTTT	CATRQGAGGNTIYF
TRBV21-1	NA	NA	TRBJ1-1	TGTGCCAGCAGCAAAGAGGGCAGGGGCTGGGGAGCTTTCTTT	CASSKEGRGWGAFF
TRBV5-1	TRBD2	NA	TRBJ2-5	TGCGCCAGCAGCCAATCAATAGCGGGGGGGCCGGGAGAGACCCAGTACTTC	CASSQSIAGGPGETQYF
TRBV5-1	NA	NA	TRBJ1-1	TGCGCCAGCAGCTTAGAAGCAGGGTCTGAAGCTTTCTTT	CASSLEAGSEAFF
TRBV6-1	NA	NA	TRBJ2-7	TGTGCCAGCAGTGAAGCCTCTTACAGCTCCTACGAGCAGTACTTC	CASSEASYSSYEQYF
TRBV27	TRBD1	once	TRBJ2-7	TGTGCCAGCAAACCCCTGGACAGGGATGGCTACGAGCAGTACTTC	CASKPLDRDGYEQYF
TRBV19	NA	NA	TRBJ1-1	TGTGCCAGTACCCAATGGGGCAGGGTAGGTACTGAAGCTTTCTTT	CASTQWGRVGTEAFF